Below, 28 T cell receptor beta chains from the same sample are listed, as sequenced in a study of shared clonotypes between healthy human individuals. Only in-frame clones appear in the TCRdb table, and some are missing; sequencing was by immunoSEQ multiplex PCR. The repertoire has approximately 1.5 million clones, just under 99% of them found once; the top ten carry around 0.38%. The specimen was naive CD4+ T cells sorted from blood. Subset defined: CD45RA+ positively selected. The receptors stem from a man aged 25-40 years in good health.

This chain links TRBV6-6 with TRBJ1-5, with 9 bases that match TRBD1. With V trimmed by 3 bases and J by 6 bases, 9 bases remained unmatched. The germline V gene encodes CDR1 MNHNY and CDR2 SVGAGI (reference sequence). This CDR3 comprises 16 residues. DNA for the CDR3: TGTGCCAGCAGTTATCCTGACAGGGGGAAGGCTCAGCCCCAGCATTTT. It specifies CASSYPDRGKAQPQHF.

With respect to this clone: One end of the junction does not line up with germline, which may come from a read error. The same CDR3 is also encoded by other DNA sequences in this sample. The V call is TRBV7-6, the J call TRBJ2-3, with TRBD2 identical over 10 bases. Germline CDR1 SGHVS, CDR2 FNYEAQ. The CDR3 is 14 amino acids. CDR3 region: CASSLAGGTDTQYF. The CDR3 DNA follows: TGTGCCAGCAGCCTAGCGGGAGGCACAGATACGCAGTATTTT.

The chain employs TRBV13 and TRBJ2-3; 12 bases map to TRBD2. The CDR3 totals 21 residues. Germline V CDR1 and CDR2: PRHDT, FYEKMQ (reference sequence). Trimming at V came to 2 bases and at J to 0 bases, leaving 15 bases not matched to a gene. CDR3 sequence reads: CASSLRYRRLAGGTSTDTQYF. CDR3 DNA sequence: TGTGCCAGCAGCTTAAGGTATCGTCGGCTAGCGGGAGGGACTAGCACAGATACGCAGTATTTT. Variable domain in full (rest from reference TRBV13 and TRBJ2-3): AAGVIQSPRHLIKEKRETATLKCYPIPRHDTVYWYQQGPGQDPQFLISFYEKMQSDKGSIPDRFSAQQFSDYHSELNMSSLELGDSALYFCASSLRYRRLAGGTSTDTQYFGPGTRLTVL.

The V gene is TRBV27, the J gene TRBJ2-3; tentative D call: TRBD2 (5 bases). Trimming took off 6 bases at V and 5 bases at J, with 18 bases between the two ends. CDR1 and CDR2 from the germline V gene are MNHEY and SMNVEV (reference sequence). The CDR3 length is 15 residues. The CDR3 bases are TGTGCCAGCAGCCCAGTCGGGCGGGCCCGAGATACGCAGTATTTT. Translation gives CASSPVGRARDTQYF.

V and J are TRBV30 and TRBJ2-7, with 12 bases that match TRBD2. With V trimmed by 2 bases and J by 6 bases, 11 bases remained unmatched. The germline V gene has CDR1 GTSNPN and CDR2 SVGIG (reference sequence). The CDR3 extends over 16 amino acids. CDR3 in amino acids: CAWSPLSSGRAVEQYF. The CDR3, as DNA: TGTGCCTGGAGTCCCCTCTCTAGCGGGAGGGCCGTCGAGCAGTACTTC.

The J gene is TRBJ1-2, the V gene TRBV29-1; tentatively, D is TRBD1 (6 bases). Germline-derived CDR1 and CDR2 are SQVTM and ANQGSEA. V lost 4 bases, J lost 4 bases, and 13 bases lay in between. The CDR3 runs 13 residues. As DNA, the CDR3 is TGCAGCGTTGGGAAACAGGGTGGCTATGGCTACACCTTC. Its translation: CSVGKQGGYGYTF.

The chain employs TRBV15 and TRBJ1-1; the match to TRBD1 covers 7 bases. Germline CDR1 and CDR2: LNHNV and YYDKDF (reference sequence). V lost 1 base and J lost 4; bases outside the gene matches: 3. CDR3 length: 14 amino acids. CDR3 nucleotides: TGTGCCACCAGCAGAGTGCGACAGGGCACTGAAGCTTTCTTT. It yields the protein CATSRVRQGTEAFF.

The gene calls are TRBV7-9 and TRBJ2-3, with D uncertain. CDR1 is SEHNR and CDR2 is FQNEAQ in the germline V gene (reference sequence). The CDR3 length is 11 residues. V lost 5 bases and J 5 bases, leaving 5 bases between the germline ends. As DNA, the CDR3 is TGTGCCAGCAGCCCCTTAGATACGCAGTATTTT. Its translation is CASSPLDTQYF.

CDR3 in amino acids: CASTKGRGYEQYF. The CDR3 DNA reads as TGTGCCAGTACTAAGGGAAGGGGATACGAGCAGTACTTC. The chain recombines TRBV19 with TRBJ2-7; D may be TRBD1 (5 bases). CDR1 LNHDA and CDR2 SQIVND come from the germline V gene (reference sequence). This CDR3 has 13 amino acids. V was cut by 7 bases and J by 4 bases, with 14 bases left in between.

This clone is a singleton in its sample. The chain uses TRBV11-2 and TRBJ1-4; no clear D gene. The CDR3 length is 12 residues. Trimming took 5 bases from V and 9 from J, leaving 10 bases between them. Germline V gene sequence: CDR1 SGHAT, CDR2 FQNNGV. CDR3 sequence: CASSVARKKLFF. The CDR3, as DNA: TGTGCCAGCAGCGTCGCCAGGAAAAAACTGTTTTTT. Complete variable domain (other parts from reference TRBV11-2 and TRBJ1-4): EAGVAQSPRYKIIEKRQSVAFWCNPISGHATLYWYQQILGQGPKLLIQFQNNGVVDDSQLPKDRFSAERLKGVDSTLKIQPAKLEDSAVYLCASSVARKKLFFGSGTQLSVL.

The CDR3 region has the DNA TGTGCCAGCTCTGCCGGGACAGTTACCTACGAGCAGTACTTC. This sequence encodes CASSAGTVTYEQYF. The chain joins TRBV18 to TRBJ2-7, with 7 bases that match TRBD1. The CDR3 is 14 amino acids. Germline V gene lookup returns CDR1 KGHSH and CDR2 LQKENI. Germline trimming cut 6 bases from V and 2 bases from J; bases unmatched to any gene: 7.

The chain recombines TRBV2 with TRBJ2-7; 10 bases fit TRBD2. CDR1 and CDR2 (germline): SNHLY, FYNNEI. The V gene end was trimmed by 8 bases and the J gene end by 4 bases; junction bases not matched to a gene: 11. This CDR3 has 15 amino acids. CDR3 amino acids: CASGRLAGALYEQYF. The CDR3 bases are TGTGCCAGCGGTAGGCTAGCGGGAGCTTTGTACGAGCAGTACTTC.

CDR3: CASSESGVHSPEQYF. DNA of the CDR3: TGTGCCAGCAGTGAATCGGGGGTCCACAGCCCCGAGCAGTACTTC. This chain links TRBV25-1 with TRBJ2-7; maybe TRBD2 (6 bases). This CDR3 spans 15 amino acids. Germline V gene lookup returns CDR1 MGHDK and CDR2 SYGVNS. Trimming pared 1 base from V and 6 bases from J, leaving 16 bases between.

The CDR3 reads CASSLQHSYEQYF. CDR3 sequence (DNA): TGTGCCAGCAGTTTACAGCACTCCTACGAGCAGTACTTC. This chain links TRBV6-1 with TRBJ2-7; no firm D call. Germline V lookup: CDR1 MNHNS, CDR2 SASEGT. Between the trimmed V and J ends, which lost 5 bases and 0 bases, there was a span of 8 bases. The CDR3 extends over 13 amino acids.

CDR3 loop: CASSLGGYLDTQYF. In DNA, the CDR3 is TGCGCCAGCAGCCTGGGGGGCTACTTAGATACGCAGTATTTT. This chain joins TRBV4-3 and TRBJ2-3, with D perhaps TRBD1 or TRBD2 (6 bases each). V lost 4 bases to trimming and J lost 5 bases, with 13 bases between them. Germline V gene lookup returns CDR1 LGHNA and CDR2 YSLEER. The CDR3 totals 14 residues.

The gene calls are TRBV5-6 and TRBJ1-2; 10 nucleotides align to TRBD1. The CDR3 is made up of 16 amino acids. Germline assignment: CDR1 SGHDT and CDR2 YYEEEE. Losses at the gene ends were 0 bases for V and 6 bases for J; bases not matched to a gene: 8. This CDR3 reads CASSLVPTGTGDGYTF. The CDR3 DNA reads TGTGCCAGCAGCTTGGTTCCGACCGGGACAGGGGATGGCTACACCTTC.

This chain connects TRBV5-5 to TRBJ1-3; D unclear. CDR1 and CDR2 from the germline V gene are SGHKS and YYEKEE (reference sequence). This CDR3 spans 17 amino acids. V shed 0 bases and J shed 1 base, with 14 bases lying between them. The CDR3 region is CASSLVGGGSSGNTIYF. In DNA form, the CDR3 reads TGTGCCAGCAGCTTGGTTGGCGGAGGCAGTTCTGGAAACACCATATATTTT.

The CDR3 loop reads CATSRAGGTPYEQYF. The CDR3 nucleotides are TGTGCCACCAGCAGAGCAGGCGGGACTCCCTACGAGCAGTACTTC. V gene TRBV15 combines with J gene TRBJ2-7; D may be TRBD2 (6 bases). The CDR3 has 15 amino acids. V lost 1 base to trimming and J lost 2 bases, with 12 bases between them. Germline V gene sequence: CDR1 LNHNV, CDR2 YYDKDF (reference sequence).

V is TRBV5-1 and J is TRBJ2-7; TRBD2 might be the D (5 bases). The CDR3 extends over 14 amino acids. Germline lookup yields CDR1 SGHRS and CDR2 YFSETQ. Trimming removed 2 bases from V and 5 bases from J, with 14 bases in between. In DNA form, the CDR3 reads TGCGCCAGCAGCTTAGCTGGCGGGCAGGACGAGCAGTACTTC. This sequence encodes CASSLAGGQDEQYF.

The chain has TRBV6-6 and TRBJ2-2; possible D gene TRBD1, 5 bases. Trimming stripped 2 bases from V and 4 bases from J, with 11 bases between. From germline, CDR1 is MNHNY and CDR2 SVGAGI (reference sequence). CDR3 length: 15 residues. CDR3 loop: CASSYLGQLTGELFF. As DNA, the CDR3 is TGTGCCAGCAGTTACCTAGGACAACTCACCGGGGAGCTGTTTTTT.

V and J are TRBV2 and TRBJ2-1; 14 nucleotides match TRBD2. Unmatched junction bases numbered 0, after V lost 6 bases and J lost 2 bases. Germline CDR1 is SNHLY and CDR2 is FYNNEI. This CDR3 region has 15 residues. The CDR3 DNA follows: TGTGCCAGCAGGGGACTAGCGGGAGCCTACAATGAGCAGTTCTTC. It codes for CASRGLAGAYNEQFF.

This rearrangement joins TRBV6-1 to TRBJ2-2; weak D call: TRBD2 (5 bases). This CDR3 is 13 amino acids long. The V end lost 1 base, the J end lost 6 bases, and 6 bases lay between the germline ends. Germline values: CDR1 MNHNS, CDR2 SASEGT. CDR3 DNA sequence: TGTGCCAGCAGTGAAGTGGGAGCCGGGGAGCTGTTTTTT. Translated, it gives CASSEVGAGELFF.

Here the CDR3 reads CASSSRDRGYTEAFF. The CDR3, as DNA: TGTGCCAGCAGTTCCCGGGACAGGGGGTATACTGAAGCTTTCTTT. The chain joins TRBV6-6 to TRBJ1-1; 11 bases are a match to TRBD1. The CDR3 runs 15 residues. CDR1 and CDR2 (germline): MNHNY, SVGAGI (reference sequence). After removal of 4 bases from V and 5 bases from J, the junction contained 6 bases not matched to a gene.

This chain joins TRBV27 and TRBJ1-3; D call uncertain. CDR3 length: 14 amino acids. Germline V gives CDR1 MNHEY, CDR2 SMNVEV (reference sequence). The V and J ends lost 0 bases and 3 bases respectively, with 6 bases between them. Here the CDR3 reads CASSLSAGGNTIYF. The DNA for the CDR3 is TGTGCCAGCAGTTTATCTGCGGGTGGAAACACCATATATTTT.

The V call is TRBV18, the J call TRBJ2-7; tentatively, D is TRBD1 (5 bases). In germline, CDR1 is KGHSH, CDR2 LQKENI. The CDR3 spans 14 residues. V lost 1 base and J lost 3, with 10 bases in between. CDR3 nucleotides: TGTGCCAGCTCACCACGGGGCCGAAACTACGAGCAGTACTTC. It yields the protein CASSPRGRNYEQYF.

This chain links TRBV2 with TRBJ2-7, with 11 positions matching TRBD2. Germline trimming cut 6 bases from V and 4 bases from J; bases unmatched to any gene: 8. CDR1 and CDR2 (germline): SNHLY, FYNNEI. The CDR3 spans 15 residues. The CDR3, as DNA: TGTGCCAGCAGACACACTAGCGGGAGATCGTACGAGCAGTACTTC. Protein: CASRHTSGRSYEQYF.

This clone has a single count. J is TRBJ2-5 and V is TRBV7-2; D perhaps matches TRBD1 (6 bases). The CDR3 covers 14 residues. In germline, CDR1 is SGHTA, CDR2 FQGNSA. V was trimmed by 5 bases and J by 2 bases, leaving 12 bases between them. CDR3 bases: TGTGCCAGCAGCCTTACAGGGCCGCAAGAGACCCAGTACTTC. Its translation is CASSLTGPQETQYF.

This clone was observed a single time. The chain joins TRBV5-1 to TRBJ2-1, with TRBD2 as a possible D gene (5 bases). The germline V gene has CDR1 SGHRS and CDR2 YFSETQ. Trimming left V 5 bases short and J 9 bases short, with 15 bases between. This CDR3 contains 13 residues. The CDR3 loop is CASSPVGVGEQFF. The CDR3 DNA is TGCGCCAGCAGTCCCGTGGGAGTGGGTGAGCAGTTCTTC.